This T cell receptor beta chain is drawn from a study of T cells in Graves' hyperthyroidism and ophthalmopathy. Germline V gene sequence: CDR1 DFQATT, CDR2 SNEGSKA (reference sequence). The CDR3 is 15 residues long. V was pared by 3 bases and J by 3 bases, with 15 bases between. Amplification of TCR beta CDR3 regions used RNA as the template. TCR CDR3 regions were first amplified by RT-PCR with HTBI primers. From the multiplex PCR reads, TCRdb called clonotypes with MiXCR, one entry per CDR3 protein. This sample has 550,000 to 700,000 distinct CDR3 sequences, with roughly 50% found just once. This receptor was obtained from an adult woman with Graves' disease, either hyperthyroidism or ophthalmopathy (not recorded which). The chain uses TRBV20-1 and TRBJ1-5, with a tentative D call TRBD1 (6 bases). Sequences were obtained from peripheral blood or thyroid tissue (not recorded which). The CDR3 here is CSASEGGHPNQPQHF. In nucleotides, the CDR3 is TGCAGTGCTAGTGAGGGGGGACACCCCAATCAGCCCCAGCATTTT.